Following are 24 T cell receptor beta chains from one sample sequenced in a study of T cell responses to AZD1222 COVID-19 vaccine. TCRdb's copy holds only in-frame clones and misses some; the assay was immunoSEQ multiplex PCR. The sample records some 140,000 clones, roughly 84% being singletons. Sequencing used peripheral blood, obtained on day 0 of AZD1222 vaccination. These receptors originate from an adult in good health.

J is TRBJ2-5 and V is TRBV20-1; 7 nucleotides agree with TRBD1. This CDR3 contains 12 residues. CDR1 DFQATT and CDR2 SNEGSKA come from the germline V gene (reference sequence). The trim removed 3 bases at V and 7 bases at J, leaving 5 bases unmatched. The CDR3 loop is CSASQGERTQYF. The CDR3 DNA reads TGCAGTGCTAGTCAGGGGGAGAGGACCCAGTACTTC.

The chain carries TRBV28 and TRBJ1-5; TRBD1 is a possible D gene (6 bases). The CDR3 has 17 residues. Germline assignment: CDR1 MDHEN and CDR2 SYDVKM. V gave up 3 bases and J gave up 2 bases, with 17 bases separating them. The CDR3: CASSLGGGSPRNQPQHF. The CDR3 coding sequence is TGTGCCAGCAGTTTGGGGGGGGGCTCACCCCGCAATCAGCCCCAGCATTTT. Drawing the rest from reference TRBV28 and TRBJ1-5, the complete variable domain is DVKVTQSSRYLVKRTGEKVFLECVQDMDHENMFWYRQDPGLGLRLIYFSYDVKMKEKGDIPEGYSVSREKKERFSLILESASTNQTSMYLCASSLGGGSPRNQPQHFGDGTRLSIL.

This clone was observed once. The chain uses TRBV19 and TRBJ1-1; 9 bases fit TRBD1. The CDR3 consists of 17 residues. The V gene end was trimmed by 7 bases and the J gene end by 1 base; junction bases not matched to a gene: 13. CDR1 and CDR2 from the germline V gene are LNHDA and SQIVND (reference sequence). The CDR3 sequence is CASTPIYRGPGNTEAFF. CDR3 coding DNA: TGTGCCAGTACCCCCATCTACAGGGGGCCGGGGAACACTGAAGCTTTCTTT.

The chain couples TRBV5-5 to TRBJ2-7; D possibly uses TRBD1 or TRBD2 (6 bases each). This CDR3 region has 14 residues. Germline assignment: CDR1 SGHKS and CDR2 YYEKEE (reference sequence). V was pared by 6 bases and J by 1 base, with 14 bases between. The CDR3: CASTRGDLSYEQYF. The DNA for the CDR3 is TGTGCCAGCACAAGGGGGGATTTATCCTACGAGCAGTACTTC. Drawing the rest from reference TRBV5-5 and TRBJ2-7, the complete variable domain is DAGVTQSPTHLIKTRGQQVTLRCSPISGHKSVSWYQQVLGQGPQFIFQYYEKEERGRGNFPDRFSARQFPNYSSELNVNALLLGDSALYLCASTRGDLSYEQYFGPGTRLTVT.

The gene calls are TRBV28 and TRBJ1-5; the D is unclear. CDR1 and CDR2 (germline): MDHEN, SYDVKM. V lost 5 bases and J lost 9, with 8 bases in between. The CDR3 runs to 11 residues. CDR3 sequence reads: CASSVGLPQHF. The CDR3 DNA reads TGTGCCAGCAGTGTTGGGTTGCCCCAGCATTTT.

The genes are TRBV28 and TRBJ1-4; no reliable D call. CDR1 and CDR2 from the germline V gene are MDHEN and SYDVKM. V was clipped by 2 bases and J by 7 bases, with 11 bases between them. CDR3 length: 14 amino acids. The CDR3 is CASSLPGGAEKLFF. CDR3 DNA sequence: TGTGCCAGCAGTTTACCAGGAGGCGCTGAAAAACTGTTTTTT. Full variable domain (rest looked up from reference TRBV28 and TRBJ1-4): DVKVTQSSRYLVKRTGEKVFLECVQDMDHENMFWYRQDPGLGLRLIYFSYDVKMKEKGDIPEGYSVSREKKERFSLILESASTNQTSMYLCASSLPGGAEKLFFGSGTQLSVL.

This clone was seen once. J is TRBJ2-2 and V is TRBV30; D is possibly TRBD2 (7 bases). Trimming left V 3 bases short and J 4 bases short, with 15 bases between. The germline V gene encodes CDR1 GTSNPN and CDR2 SVGIG (reference sequence). The length of the CDR3 is 15 residues. The CDR3 loop reads CAWRPGGAITGELFF. The CDR3 DNA reads TGTGCCTGGAGGCCGGGGGGCGCGATCACCGGGGAGCTGTTTTTT.

V usage is TRBV11-1 and J usage is TRBJ1-1, with no clear D. The V gene's germline CDR1 is SGHAT and CDR2 FQDESV (reference sequence). Trimming removed 4 bases from V and 0 bases from J, with 9 bases in between. There are 14 residues in the CDR3. The CDR3 DNA is TGTGCCAGCAGCTCCCGGGCTTTGAACACTGAAGCTTTCTTT. Translating gives CASSSRALNTEAFF.

The genes are TRBV30 and TRBJ2-1, with D possibly matching TRBD2 (5 bases). From germline, CDR1 is GTSNPN and CDR2 SVGIG (reference sequence). Trimming cost V 0 bases and J 6 bases, with 9 bases left between them. The CDR3 length is 13 residues. The CDR3 region is CAWSVLRGNEQFF. The CDR3 region has the DNA TGTGCCTGGAGTGTCCTACGGGGCAATGAGCAGTTCTTC.

J is TRBJ2-7 and V is TRBV4-1; TRBD1 or TRBD2 may be the D gene (7 bases each). The CDR3 covers 18 residues. The V and J ends lost 2 bases and 4 bases respectively, with 24 bases between them. Germline V gene data show CDR1 as MGHRA and CDR2 as YSYEKL. CDR3 sequence reads: CASSQSDGRNRGKYEQYF. CDR3 in DNA: TGCGCCAGCAGCCAAAGTGACGGGAGGAACAGGGGCAAATACGAGCAGTACTTC.

V gene TRBV2 combines with J gene TRBJ1-2; tentatively, D is TRBD1 (5 bases). This CDR3 has 14 residues. V was clipped by 4 bases and J by 2 bases, with 11 bases between them. CDR1 is SNHLY and CDR2 is FYNNEI in the germline V gene. The CDR3 loop reads CASSGSGRNYGYTF. CDR3 sequence (DNA): TGTGCCAGCAGTGGGTCGGGACGGAACTATGGCTACACCTTC.

The chain joins TRBV28 to TRBJ1-1; D may be TRBD1 (6 bases). The CDR3 has 15 residues. The V end lost 7 bases, the J end lost 1 base, and 16 bases lay between the germline ends. Germline-derived CDR1 and CDR2 are MDHEN and SYDVKM. In DNA, the CDR3 is TGTGCCAGCATTGGCGGGGGCAGGGAGAACACTGAAGCTTTCTTT. This codes for CASIGGGRENTEAFF.

This clone was recorded a few times. The rearrangement links TRBV3-1 (or the pseudogene TRBV3-2) to TRBJ1-1, with D possibly matching TRBD1 (5 bases). CDR3 size: 14 residues. The V gene lost 0 bases and the J gene lost 5 bases, with 10 bases spanning the gap. Germline CDR1 and CDR2: LGHDT and YNNKEL (reference sequence). The CDR3 is CASSQDGRGTEAFF. The CDR3 coding sequence is TGTGCCAGCAGCCAAGATGGCCGGGGGACTGAAGCTTTCTTT.

This clone is medium-sized (0.01 to 0.1%) by share. V is TRBV18 and J is TRBJ1-6; TRBD1 aligns across 9 bases. V dropped 3 bases and J dropped 9; count of bases not matched to a gene: 6. The CDR3 is 15 residues long. From germline, CDR1 is KGHSH and CDR2 LQKENI. The DNA of the CDR3 is TGTGCCAGCTCACCCCTCCCGACAGGGGGTTCACCCCTCCACTTT. Residues: CASSPLPTGGSPLHF.

The chain joins TRBV19 to TRBJ2-7; TRBD1 aligns across 9 bases. CDR3 length: 11 amino acids. Germline CDR1 reads LNHDA; CDR2 reads SQIVND (reference sequence). The junction had 3 bases not matched to a gene; V was cut back by 8 bases and J by 7 bases. CDR3 nucleotide sequence: TGTGCCAGTCGGGACAGGGATGAGCAGTACTTC. This sequence encodes CASRDRDEQYF.

The chain couples TRBV6-5 to TRBJ1-6; D gene uncertain. The CDR3 consists of 14 residues. Trimming shortened V by 4 bases and J by 7 bases, and 11 bases separated the two germline ends. Germline V gives CDR1 MNHEY, CDR2 SVGAGI. CDR3 bases: TGTGCCAGCAGTTCGCTCTATTTGAATTCACCCCTCCACTTT. Amino acid sequence: CASSSLYLNSPLHF.

The chain employs TRBV5-4 and TRBJ1-4; D call uncertain. Looked up from germline, CDR1 is SGHNT and CDR2 is YYREEE (reference sequence). The CDR3 is made up of 15 amino acids. The ends were cut back, 0 bases at V and 0 bases at J, with 6 bases in the middle. CDR3 sequence: CASSLEGATNEKLFF. The CDR3 region has the DNA TGTGCCAGCAGCTTGGAGGGTGCAACTAATGAAAAACTGTTTTTT. Full variable domain (outside the CDR3, taken from reference TRBV5-4 and TRBJ1-4): ETGVTQSPTHLIKTRGQQVTLRCSSQSGHNTVSWYQQALGQGPQFIFQYYREEENGRGNFPPRFSGLQFPNYSSELNVNALELDDSALYLCASSLEGATNEKLFFGSGTQLSVL.

V is TRBV28 and J is TRBJ1-5; 7 bases agree with TRBD1. This CDR3 comprises 16 residues. Germline loops: CDR1 MDHEN, CDR2 SYDVKM. V shed 5 bases, J shed 1 base, and the junction held 8 bases outside the gene matches. The CDR3 region has the DNA TGTGCCAGCAGTCCCGGGACAGATGGGAGCAATCAGCCCCAGCATTTT. It translates to CASSPGTDGSNQPQHF.

The chain carries TRBV30 and TRBJ1-1; D gene ambiguous. Trimming left V 4 bases short and J 4 bases short, with 16 bases between. The length of the CDR3 is 14 residues. Germline lookup yields CDR1 GTSNPN and CDR2 SVGIG (reference sequence). The DNA of the CDR3 is TGTGCCTGGAAGCCTCTAGGGAGAACCACTGAAGCTTTCTTT. This gives the protein CAWKPLGRTTEAFF. Full variable domain (missing parts from reference TRBV30 and TRBJ1-1): SQTIHQWPATLVQPVGSPLSLECTVEGTSNPNLYWYRQAAGRGLQLLFYSVGIGQISSEVPQNLSASRPQDRQFILSSKKLLLSDSGFYLCAWKPLGRTTEAFFGQGTRLTVV.

J is TRBJ2-3 and V is TRBV18, with no clear D. Trimming shortened V by 2 bases and J by 0 bases, and 15 bases separated the two germline ends. CDR1 KGHSH and CDR2 LQKENI come from the germline V gene. CDR3 length: 17 amino acids. The chain's CDR3 is CASSPTPRSLSTDTQYF. The CDR3 nucleotides are TGTGCCAGCTCACCAACCCCGCGCAGCCTTAGCACAGATACGCAGTATTTT. Full variable domain (missing parts from reference TRBV18 and TRBJ2-3): NAGVMQNPRHLVRRRGQEARLRCSPMKGHSHVYWYRQLPEEGLKFMVYLQKENIIDESGMPKERFSAEFPKEGPSILRIQQVVRGDSAAYFCASSPTPRSLSTDTQYFGPGTRLTVL.

The J gene is TRBJ2-7, the V gene TRBV9, with 12 bases fitting TRBD1. Germline loops: CDR1 SGDLS, CDR2 YYNGEE. This CDR3 is 15 amino acids long. Trimming took 3 bases from V and 4 from J; bases not matched to a gene: 5. The CDR3 DNA reads as TGTGCCAGCAGCGGCGGGACAGGGGGCATATACGAGCAGTACTTC. It encodes CASSGGTGGIYEQYF. Drawing the rest from reference TRBV9 and TRBJ2-7, the complete variable domain is DSGVTQTPKHLITATGQRVTLRCSPRSGDLSVYWYQQSLDQGLQFLIQYYNGEERAKGNILERFSAQQFPDLHSELNLSSLELGDSALYFCASSGGTGGIYEQYFGPGTRLTVT.

This chain joins TRBV2 and TRBJ1-5; D is possibly TRBD1 (5 bases). Trimming cost V 3 bases and J 7 bases, with 13 bases left between them. The CDR3 extends over 14 amino acids. Germline V gene lookup returns CDR1 SNHLY and CDR2 FYNNEI. For the CDR3, the DNA is TGTGCCAGCAGTGAGCAGTCGGGGGGGCAGCCCCAGCATTTT. Its translation: CASSEQSGGQPQHF.

J is TRBJ1-2 and V is TRBV6-5; 7 nucleotides match TRBD1. Germline V lookup: CDR1 MNHEY, CDR2 SVGAGI. Trimming took 4 bases from V and 5 from J; bases not matched to a gene: 4. The CDR3 is 13 residues long. CDR3 in DNA: TGTGCCAGCAGTTTGGACAGGTTATATGGCTACACCTTC. Protein product: CASSLDRLYGYTF.

J is TRBJ1-2 and V is TRBV19; D is possibly TRBD1 (5 bases). The germline V gene encodes CDR1 LNHDA and CDR2 SQIVND (reference sequence). Trimming pared 3 bases from V and 0 bases from J, leaving 17 bases between. This CDR3 spans 17 amino acids. The CDR3 region has the DNA TGTGCCAGTAGTATCGGGGACCGGGGTCGGGCTAACTATGGCTACACCTTC. Its translation is CASSIGDRGRANYGYTF.